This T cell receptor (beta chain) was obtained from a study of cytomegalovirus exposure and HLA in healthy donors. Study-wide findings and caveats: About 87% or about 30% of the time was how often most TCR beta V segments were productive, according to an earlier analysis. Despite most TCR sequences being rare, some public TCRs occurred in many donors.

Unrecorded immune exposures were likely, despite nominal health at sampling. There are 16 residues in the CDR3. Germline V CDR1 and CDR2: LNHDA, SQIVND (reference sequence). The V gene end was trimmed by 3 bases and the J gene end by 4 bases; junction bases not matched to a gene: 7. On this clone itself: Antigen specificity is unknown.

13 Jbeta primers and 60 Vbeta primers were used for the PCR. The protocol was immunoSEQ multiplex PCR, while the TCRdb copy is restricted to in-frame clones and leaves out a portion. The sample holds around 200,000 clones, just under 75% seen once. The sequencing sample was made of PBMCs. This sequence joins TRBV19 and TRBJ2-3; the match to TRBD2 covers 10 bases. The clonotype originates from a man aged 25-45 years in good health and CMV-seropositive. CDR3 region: CASSISGRARSDTQYF. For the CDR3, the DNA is TGTGCCAGTAGTATCAGCGGGAGGGCCAGGTCAGATACGCAGTATTTT.